A single sample is the source of the 10 T cell receptor beta chains below, sequenced in a study of blood T cell repertoires in COVID-19. Clones were read by immunoSEQ multiplex PCR, and TCRdb kept only the in-frame ones, dropping some. The sample lists over 75,000 clones; around four fifths were seen once. The sample comprised peripheral blood. The receptors come from a human donor in a cohort sampled during active COVID-19.

This chain connects TRBV9 to TRBJ1-2; D possibly corresponds to TRBD1 (5 bases). The V end was cut by 0 bases, the J end by 6 bases, with 12 bases between. The germline V gene encodes CDR1 SGDLS and CDR2 YYNGEE. The CDR3 is 14 residues long. As DNA, the CDR3 is TGTGCCAGCAGCGTAGGGGGCTATGAGGATGGCTACACCTTC. The encoded protein is CASSVGGYEDGYTF.

The CDR3 region has the DNA TGTGCCAGCTCACCCCGGAGGGACCAAGAGACCCAGTACTTC. Translating gives CASSPRRDQETQYF. This chain connects TRBV18 to TRBJ2-5; maybe TRBD2 (6 bases). CDR3 size: 14 residues. Germline values: CDR1 KGHSH, CDR2 LQKENI. Trimming pared 3 bases from V and 0 bases from J, leaving 8 bases between.

This chain links TRBV6-1 with TRBJ2-7; TRBD1 aligns across 7 bases. Germline CDR1 reads MNHNS; CDR2 reads SASEGT. The CDR3 runs 16 residues. V lost 2 bases, J lost 4 bases, and 11 bases stayed unmatched. CDR3 region: CASSESGSRGLYEQYF. In DNA, the CDR3 is TGTGCCAGCAGTGAAAGTGGTAGCAGGGGGTTATACGAGCAGTACTTC.

The chain is built from TRBV7-8 and TRBJ1-2; the match to TRBD1 covers 7 bases. Trimming cost V 0 bases and J 8 bases; bases outside gene matches: 9. The germline V gene has CDR1 SGHVS and CDR2 FQNEAQ. The CDR3 length is 15 residues. The CDR3 nucleotides read TGTGCCAGCAGCTTAGCAGTTAGGGGGCTTATGGGCTACACCTTC. Its translation is CASSLAVRGLMGYTF.

This chain uses TRBV4-2 with TRBJ2-3; D perhaps matches TRBD2 (5 bases). The CDR3 consists of 14 residues. CDR1 and CDR2 from the germline V gene are LGHNA and YNFKEQ. Trimming took off 4 bases at V and 4 bases at J, with 12 bases between the two ends. CDR3: CASSPLAPPDTQYF. The CDR3 coding sequence is TGTGCCAGCAGCCCCCTAGCCCCCCCAGATACGCAGTATTTT.

The gene calls are TRBV13 and TRBJ2-2, with D perhaps TRBD2 (6 bases). The CDR3 sequence is 15 residues long. CDR1 is PRHDT, CDR2 FYEKMQ, per germline (reference sequence). V was pared by 0 bases and J by 6 bases, with 11 bases between. CDR3 sequence: CASSLGQTSSGELFF. CDR3 DNA sequence: TGTGCCAGCAGCTTAGGACAGACTAGTTCCGGGGAGCTGTTTTTT.

The rearrangement links TRBV28 to TRBJ2-4, with 9 bases that match TRBD1. The CDR3 extends over 18 amino acids. Germline V lookup: CDR1 MDHEN, CDR2 SYDVKM. With 4 bases clipped from V and 7 bases from J, the junction kept 17 bases outside the gene matches. The CDR3, as DNA: TGTGCCAGCAGTTACAACCCCTTAGGACAGGGGAGGACGAACATTCAGTACTTC. As protein: CASSYNPLGQGRTNIQYF.

The count of this clone is one. V gene TRBV4-1 combines with J gene TRBJ2-5, with 9 bases fitting TRBD1. The CDR3 covers 16 residues. Germline V gives CDR1 MGHRA, CDR2 YSYEKL. With 0 bases clipped from V and 5 bases from J, the junction kept 7 bases outside the gene matches. The CDR3 sequence: CASSQDSGQGWETQYF. The CDR3 region has the DNA TGCGCCAGCAGCCAAGATAGTGGACAGGGGTGGGAGACCCAGTACTTC.

J is TRBJ2-7 and V is TRBV7-6; 8 bases are a match to TRBD2. The V gene end was trimmed by 6 bases and the J gene end by 7 bases; junction bases not matched to a gene: 5. CDR1 and CDR2 from the germline V gene are SGHVS and FNYEAQ. The CDR3 contains 12 residues. CDR3 amino acids: CASRAGGGEQYF. The DNA of the CDR3 is TGTGCCAGCAGGGCGGGGGGAGGAGAGCAGTACTTC.

The V and J genes are TRBV19 and TRBJ2-7; TRBD1 matches at 8 bases. Germline V CDR1 and CDR2: LNHDA, SQIVND (reference sequence). The length of the CDR3 is 16 residues. Unmatched junction bases numbered 11, after V lost 5 bases and J lost 2 bases. The CDR3 nucleotides are TGTGCCAGTAGTGCCCTGACAGGGGCTAAGACCTACGAGCAGTACTTC. Encoded protein: CASSALTGAKTYEQYF.